This record looks at one T cell receptor beta chain sequence and its context. It lacks a known antigen. Qualities for individual bases were not recorded, and no much larger clone is one base off. The CDR3 contains 16 residues, cysteine and phenylalanine counted. Just CDR3 DNA is preserved here, 48 bases in frame from base 1. For CDR1 and CDR2, the germline V gene lists MNHEY and SVGEGT. The germline ends are 12 bases apart after V is trimmed by 2 bases and J by 0 bases. The sample comes from a study of T cells in Graves' hyperthyroidism and ophthalmopathy (dated by TCRdb to about 2019). As for the study more broadly: Peripheral blood was sampled at the time of initial diagnosis, prior to any treatment. Following sampling, methimazole starting at 30 mg daily was given to hyperthyroidism patients, and high-dose intravenous methylprednisolone was given to ophthalmopathy patients. For training and testing, the 100 or so patients in the discovery cohort were randomly divided in a 7:3 ratio. According to the paper, TCR Vbeta CDR3 sequencing was carried out on approximately 140 peripheral blood samples, which came from around 43 ophthalmopathy, under 80 hyperthyroidism and approximately 17 progressor patients. Prospective prediction of ophthalmopathy was tested in an independent validation cohort of 18 to 20 hyperthyroidism patients and roughly 16 patients who later progressed to ophthalmopathy. In addition, the study compared T-cell repertoires in thyroid tissue and in blood from six Graves' hyperthyroidism patients. To identify TCR V-J signatures that set the groups apart, the researchers used a discovery cohort of 100 patients, made up of around 40 with Graves' ophthalmopathy and some 55 with stable Graves' hyperthyroidism.

Ophthalmopathy patients had moderately to severely active disease, Clinical Activity Score of at least 3, NOSPECS grade of at least 4, and duration under 3 months. Exclusion was applied to patients with uncontrolled infections, other autoimmune diseases, pregnancy or lactation. Diagnoses were based on clinical symptoms, serum thyroxine and TRAb, thyroid ultrasound and orbital computed tomography. PBMCs were separated from roughly 10 ml of fresh peripheral blood using Ficoll-Paque density gradient centrifugation. Total RNA was extracted using Trizol reagent, and RNA quality was assessed on an Agilent 2100 Bioanalyzer. The TCR beta CDR3 regions were amplified from RNA transcripts. For the first round of RT-PCR on the TCR CDR3, the HTBI primer set was used together with the Qiagen OneStep RT-PCR kit. Libraries were constructed in a second round of multiplex PCR, after which size selection and purification were performed. Sequencing of the libraries was done on an Illumina HiSeq2000 using paired-end 100 bp reads. As for the authors' bioinformatics: Raw data were processed with SOAPnuke, discarding reads with adapters, uncalled bases, mean Phred below 15, or no exact constant-primer or identifier match. COPE v1.2.5 was used to merge high-quality paired reads, and clonotypes were defined as unique nucleotide sequences. MiTCR v1.1 was used to align the clonotypes against IMGT TRBV, TRBD and TRBJ reference segments. Only V-J combinations with frequency above 0.0001, covering 99% to 99.2% of repertoires, were analysed. The TCS score was defined as F50 (clonal expansion) divided by E x V (chaos), with BLOSUM62-based TCRdist calculated between CDR3 peptides within each V-J. Welch's t-statistics and random forest reduced approximately 520 V-J features to roughly 13, which were used in a naive Bayes classifier (R e1071). The public reads were quality trimmed at Q25 with fastp and then assembled into clones with MiXCR by TCRdb, keeping productive beta chains. CDR3 protein sequences are deduplicated, and each keeps its most common genes and DNA. The V and J calls follow TCRdb's processing rather than the paper's. For this sample there are fewer than 400,000 distinct CDR3 sequences; about 14% appear just once. The biggest ten clones account for 25% to 30% of the sample.

The paper's findings and limits, for the study overall: Most expanded thyroid clonotypes (frequency above 0.001) were also found in blood, which suggests that blood repertoires may mirror thyroid immune responses. No statistical method was used to fix the sample size in advance, and group allocation was not hidden from the investigators. A model built on a 13 V-J signature distinguished ophthalmopathy from stable hyperthyroidism, reaching 87.88% sensitivity and 81.08% specificity in cross-validation and 80%/75% in testing. During validation, the model predicted progression to ophthalmopathy a median of approximately six months ahead of onset, with 60% to 71% sensitivity and 72% to 80% specificity.

Recombination connected TRBV6-2 or TRBV6-3 to TRBJ2-3, with the D gene not clear enough to name. The sample taken for sequencing was blood. The sequence was collected from a man aged 45 to 65 with Graves' ophthalmopathy. This receptor carries the CDR3 CASSYKGPPSTDTQYF. In nucleotides, the sequence is TGTGCCAGCAGTTACAAAGGGCCCCCAAGCACAGATACGCAGTATTTT.